This is a list of T cell receptor beta chains from one sample in a study of T cells after yellow fever vaccination. TCRdb passed the 5' RACE reads through MiXCR, listing each CDR3 protein once. Here the sample spans approximately 550,000 distinct CDR3 sequences, roughly a fifth being singletons. The sample was PBMCs, taken 15 days after the yellow fever booster vaccination. The receptor source for this set is a man younger than 45 who received the YFV17D yellow fever vaccine. The CDR3 runs from the conserved cysteine through the conserved F or W. The D gene is left open where the match is weak. Not every row has a clone size; where given, it reads once, few, many or a size class.

V gene	J gene	D gene	clone size	CDR3 protein	CDR3 DNA
TRBV6-5	TRBJ2-5	NA	few	CASSYPGSETQYF	TGTGCCAGCAGTTACCCAGGGTCCGAGACCCAGTACTTC
TRBV6-1	TRBJ2-4	TRBD1	few	CASRDRGGKNIQYF	TGTGCCAGCAGAGACAGGGGGGGCAAAAACATTCAGTACTTC
TRBV24-1	TRBJ2-3	NA	NA	CATSDSPSGAPTDTQYF	TGTGCCACCAGTGATTCGCCCTCAGGGGCCCCCACAGATACGCAGTATTTT
TRBV7-2	TRBJ2-7	TRBD1	many	CASSLWDSYYEQYF	TGTGCCAGCAGCTTATGGGACAGTTACTACGAGCAGTACTTC
TRBV10-3	TRBJ2-5	TRBD1	NA	CAIRGQVGGETQYF	TGTGCCATCAGGGGACAGGTTGGTGGGGAGACCCAGTACTTC
TRBV12-3/TRBV12-4	TRBJ2-7	NA	few	CASSPIIVGLREPYEQYF	TGTGCCAGCAGCCCAATCATCGTAGGTCTTCGAGAGCCCTACGAGCAGTACTTC
TRBV10-3	TRBJ2-5	NA	NA	CAISEPRLVKETQYF	TGTGCCATCAGTGAACCCAGACTCGTTAAAGAGACCCAGTACTTC
TRBV29-1	TRBJ2-5	NA	NA	CSVEEGGKTQYF	TGCAGCGTTGAAGAAGGGGGAAAGACCCAGTACTTC
TRBV20-1	TRBJ2-1	TRBD2	few	CSARDMSGSDNEQFF	TGCAGTGCTAGAGATATGAGCGGGAGCGACAATGAGCAGTTCTTC
TRBV7-6	TRBJ2-2	NA	NA	CASSLEVTRSGELFF	TGTGCCAGCAGCTTAGAGGTTACTAGGTCCGGGGAGCTGTTTTTT
TRBV5-4	TRBJ2-1	TRBD2	NA	CASSLWLGTSLYNEQFF	TGTGCCAGCAGCTTATGGCTCGGGACTAGCCTTTACAATGAGCAGTTCTTC
TRBV7-6	TRBJ2-1	NA	many	CASSPPLYNEQFF	TGTGCCAGCAGCCCTCCTCTCTACAATGAGCAGTTCTTC
TRBV5-1	TRBJ2-3	NA	few	CASSPPLLEGQDTQYF	TGCGCCAGCAGCCCCCCCTTGCTGGAGGGCCAAGATACGCAGTATTTT
TRBV20-1	TRBJ1-6	TRBD1	few	CSAGPGQGLGSPLHF	TGCAGTGCTGGGCCGGGACAGGGGCTTGGTTCACCCCTCCACTTT
TRBV6-1	TRBJ2-3	TRBD1	few	CASRGQGASSTDTQYF	TGTGCCAGCAGGGGACAGGGAGCCTCTAGCACAGATACGCAGTATTTT
TRBV29-1	TRBJ2-3	TRBD2	few	CSADLAGGGGTQYF	TGCAGCGCCGACCTAGCGGGAGGCGGCGGTACGCAGTATTTT
TRBV29-1	TRBJ2-1	NA	few	CSVIDSSSYNEQFF	TGCAGCGTTATTGACTCGAGCTCCTACAATGAGCAGTTCTTC
TRBV10-3	TRBJ2-1	TRBD2	few	CAISAGTNNEQFF	TGTGCCATCAGTGCCGGGACTAACAATGAGCAGTTCTTC
TRBV30	TRBJ2-7	NA	many	CAWSPPGEYEQYF	TGTGCCTGGAGCCCCCCGGGCGAATACGAGCAGTACTTC
TRBV20-1	TRBJ2-3	NA	NA	CSAPSGYVTDTQYF	TGCAGTGCTCCCAGCGGGTACGTCACAGATACGCAGTATTTT
TRBV5-1	TRBJ2-3	NA	NA	CASSLSPWADTQYF	TGCGCCAGCAGCTTGTCCCCTTGGGCAGATACGCAGTATTTT
TRBV18	TRBJ2-2	NA	few	CASSAQDPNTGELFF	TGTGCCAGCTCAGCACAGGATCCGAACACCGGGGAGCTGTTTTTT
TRBV20-1	TRBJ2-1	NA	many	CSASFSYNEQFF	TGCAGTGCCTCCTTCTCCTACAATGAGCAGTTCTTC
TRBV19	TRBJ2-7	NA	few	CASSPPGLYEQYF	TGTGCCAGTAGTCCGCCAGGGCTCTACGAGCAGTACTTC
TRBV7-9	TRBJ1-6	TRBD1	NA	CASSLASGTVYNSPLHF	TGTGCCAGCAGCTTAGCGAGCGGGACAGTTTATAATTCACCCCTCCACTTT
TRBV19	TRBJ2-7	TRBD2	once	CASSTSRTSSYEQYF	TGTGCCAGTAGTACCTCAAGGACTAGTTCCTACGAGCAGTACTTC
TRBV24-1	TRBJ2-2	TRBD2	NA	CATADPIAGNTGELFF	TGTGCCACCGCCGATCCGATAGCGGGAAATACCGGGGAGCTGTTTTTT
TRBV9	TRBJ2-1	TRBD2	many	CASSPSWTSASNEQFF	TGTGCCAGCAGCCCAAGTTGGACTAGCGCCTCCAATGAGCAGTTCTTC
TRBV5-1	TRBJ1-1	TRBD1	few	CASSRTRGGVTEAFF	TGCGCCAGCAGCAGGACCAGGGGGGGAGTTACTGAAGCTTTCTTT
TRBV20-1	TRBJ2-3	TRBD2	few	CSAPGTSGRTDTHYF	TGCAGTGCCCCTGGGACTAGCGGGCGCACAGATACGCATTATTTT
TRBV29-1	TRBJ2-1	NA	few	CSVGFRADRNNEQFF	TGCAGCGTTGGATTTCGGGCTGACCGTAACAATGAGCAGTTCTTC
TRBV25-1	TRBJ2-5	TRBD2	few	CASTSGTNQETQYF	TGTGCCAGCACTTCCGGGACTAACCAAGAGACCCAGTACTTC
TRBV4-1	TRBJ2-1	NA	few	CASSHVILAEREQFF	TGCGCCAGCAGCCACGTTATCTTAGCGGAACGAGAGCAGTTCTTC
TRBV27	TRBJ1-5	TRBD1	few	CASSPTTGNQPQHF	TGTGCCAGCAGTCCGACGACAGGGAATCAGCCCCAGCATTTT
TRBV20-1	TRBJ2-5	TRBD1	few	CSAPGQAVETQYF	TGCAGTGCACCGGGACAGGCGGTTGAGACCCAGTACTTC
TRBV6-5	TRBJ1-1	NA	few	CASSYRGGRTEAFF	TGTGCCAGCAGTTACAGGGGCGGGAGAACTGAAGCTTTCTTT
TRBV6-2/TRBV6-3	TRBJ2-7	NA	NA	CASRSLSGEQYF	TGTGCCAGCAGATCTCTCTCCGGGGAGCAGTACTTC
TRBV9	TRBJ2-1	TRBD2	NA	CASSESGSSYNEQFF	TGTGCCAGCAGTGAGAGCGGGAGCTCCTACAATGAGCAGTTCTTC
TRBV5-6	TRBJ2-1	NA	many	CASSLRGSSYNEQFF	TGTGCCAGCAGCTTGCGGGGGAGCTCCTACAATGAGCAGTTCTTC
TRBV12-3/TRBV12-4	TRBJ2-1	TRBD2	few	CASTTVAGGYEQFF	TGTGCCAGCACCACGGTTGCGGGAGGATATGAGCAGTTCTTC
TRBV14	TRBJ2-3	TRBD2	many	CASSPSGSGTDTQYF	TGTGCCAGCAGCCCTAGCGGGAGTGGAACAGATACGCAGTATTTT
TRBV5-5	TRBJ1-1	NA	few	CASLVGTEAFF	TGTGCCAGCTTAGTCGGCACTGAAGCTTTCTTT
TRBV5-1	TRBJ2-3	NA	many	CASSSGTSTDTQYF	TGTGCCAGCAGCTCCGGGACTAGCACAGATACGCAGTATTTT
TRBV6-5	TRBJ2-5	TRBD1	few	CASRTGQGIQYF	TGTGCCAGCAGGACGGGACAGGGAATCCAGTACTTC
TRBV24-1	TRBJ2-1	TRBD2	NA	CATSDPGTSGSRDEQFF	TGTGCCACCAGTGATCCCGGGACTAGCGGGAGTAGGGATGAGCAGTTCTTC
TRBV20-1	TRBJ2-3	TRBD2	many	CSARGLDTDTQYF	TGCAGTGCTAGGGGACTAGACACAGATACGCAGTATTTT
TRBV10-3	TRBJ2-2	NA	NA	CAISVVVGTGELFF	TGTGCCATCAGTGTTGTGGTGGGCACCGGGGAGCTGTTTTTT
TRBV30	TRBJ2-1	NA	few	CARKRSSYNEQFF	TGTGCCCGGAAAAGGAGCTCCTACAATGAGCAGTTCTTC
TRBV18	TRBJ2-3	TRBD2	NA	CASSTTTSGNTFTQYF	TGTGCCAGCTCAACGACGACTAGCGGGAATACCTTTACGCAGTATTTT
TRBV7-2	TRBJ2-3	TRBD2	few	CASSLRAGVGSDTQYF	TGTGCCAGCAGCTTGAGAGCGGGAGTTGGCTCAGATACGCAGTATTTT
TRBV5-1	TRBJ2-7	NA	NA	CASSWGSERTNYEQYF	TGCGCCAGCAGCTGGGGGTCGGAACGGACTAACTACGAGCAGTACTTC
TRBV7-2	TRBJ2-5	TRBD2	NA	CASSKAGTSVRETQYF	TGTGCCAGCAGCAAAGCCGGGACTAGCGTTCGAGAGACCCAGTACTTC
TRBV4-3	TRBJ2-7	NA	NA	CASSQDRGPYEQYF	TGCGCCAGCAGCCAAGATAGGGGCCCATACGAGCAGTACTTC